What follows is one TCR beta chain and its context. The CDR3 covers 16 residues. The V and J ends lost 0 bases and 7 bases respectively, with 16 bases between them. Looked up from germline, CDR1 is LGHDT and CDR2 is YNNKEL (reference sequence). The data belong to a study of T cells in Graves' hyperthyroidism and ophthalmopathy. Uncontrolled infection, other autoimmune disease, pregnancy or lactation disqualified patients from enrolment. TCR beta CDR3 region amplification was performed from RNA transcripts. The HTBI primer set was used in a first-round RT-PCR of the TCR CDR3. TCRdb itself ran the multiplex PCR reads through MiXCR, one entry per CDR3 protein. The sample yields about 510,000 distinct CDR3 sequences, 11% to 15% seen once.

The sequenced sample consisted of blood. The chain couples TRBV3-1 to TRBJ2-1; D may be TRBD2 (6 bases). The clonotype was recovered from a woman between 35 and 50 years old with Graves' hyperthyroidism. The CDR3, as DNA: TGTGCCAGCAGCCAAGATCCGACGGGAGCCCGGAATGAGCAGTTCTTC. It translates to CASSQDPTGARNEQFF.